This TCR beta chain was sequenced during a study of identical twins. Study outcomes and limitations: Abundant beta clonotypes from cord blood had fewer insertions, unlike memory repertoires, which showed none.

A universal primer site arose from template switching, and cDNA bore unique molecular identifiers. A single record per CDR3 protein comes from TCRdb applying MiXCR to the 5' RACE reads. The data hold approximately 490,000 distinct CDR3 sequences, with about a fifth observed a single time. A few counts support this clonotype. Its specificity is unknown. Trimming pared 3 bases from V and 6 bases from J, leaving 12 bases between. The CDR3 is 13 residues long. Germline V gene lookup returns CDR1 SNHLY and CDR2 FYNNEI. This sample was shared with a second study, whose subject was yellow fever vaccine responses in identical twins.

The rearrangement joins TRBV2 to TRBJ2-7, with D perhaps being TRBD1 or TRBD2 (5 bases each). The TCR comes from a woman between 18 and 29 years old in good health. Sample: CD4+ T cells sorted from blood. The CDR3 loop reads CASSEGRDGEQYF. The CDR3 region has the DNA TGTGCCAGCAGTGAGGGCAGGGACGGCGAGCAGTACTTC.